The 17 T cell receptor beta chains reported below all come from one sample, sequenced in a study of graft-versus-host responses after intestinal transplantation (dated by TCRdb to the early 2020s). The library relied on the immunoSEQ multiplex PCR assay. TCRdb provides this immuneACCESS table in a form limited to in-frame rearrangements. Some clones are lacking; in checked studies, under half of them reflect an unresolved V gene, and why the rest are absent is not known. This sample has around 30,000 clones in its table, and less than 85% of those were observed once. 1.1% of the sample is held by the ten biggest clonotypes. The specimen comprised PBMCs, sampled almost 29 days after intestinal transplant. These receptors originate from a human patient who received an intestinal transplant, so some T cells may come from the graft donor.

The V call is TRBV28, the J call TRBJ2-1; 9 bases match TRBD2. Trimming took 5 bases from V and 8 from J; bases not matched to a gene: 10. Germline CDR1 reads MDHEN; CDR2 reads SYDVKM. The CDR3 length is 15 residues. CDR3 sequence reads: CASSPLLAGRDEQFF. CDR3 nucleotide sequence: TGTGCCAGCAGTCCACTCCTAGCGGGGAGAGATGAGCAGTTCTTC.

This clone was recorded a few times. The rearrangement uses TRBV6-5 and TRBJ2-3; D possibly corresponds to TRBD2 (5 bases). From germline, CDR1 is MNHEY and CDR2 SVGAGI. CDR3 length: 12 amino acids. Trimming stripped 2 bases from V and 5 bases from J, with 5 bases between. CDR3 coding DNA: TGTGCCAGCAGTTACGAGGGAGATACGCAGTATTTT. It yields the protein CASSYEGDTQYF.

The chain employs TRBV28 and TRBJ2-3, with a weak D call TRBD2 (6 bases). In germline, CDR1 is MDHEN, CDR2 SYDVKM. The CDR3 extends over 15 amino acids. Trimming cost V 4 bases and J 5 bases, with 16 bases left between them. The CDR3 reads CASSSGTSSKDTQYF. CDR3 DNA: TGTGCCAGCAGTTCCGGGACTTCCTCGAAAGATACGCAGTATTTT.

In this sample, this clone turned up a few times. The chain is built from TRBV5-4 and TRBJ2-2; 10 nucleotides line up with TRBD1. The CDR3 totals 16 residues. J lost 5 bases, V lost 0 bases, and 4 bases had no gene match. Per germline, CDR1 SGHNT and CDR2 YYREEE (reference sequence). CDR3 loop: CASSLGDRGWTGELFF. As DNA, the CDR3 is TGTGCCAGCAGCTTGGGGGACAGGGGTTGGACCGGGGAGCTGTTTTTT.

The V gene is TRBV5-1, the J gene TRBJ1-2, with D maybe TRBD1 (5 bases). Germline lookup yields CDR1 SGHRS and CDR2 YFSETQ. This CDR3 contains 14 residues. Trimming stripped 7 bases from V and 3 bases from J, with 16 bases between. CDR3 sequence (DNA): TGCGCCAGCTCCTTAAGGGGCGGGGACTATGGCTACACCTTC. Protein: CASSLRGGDYGYTF.

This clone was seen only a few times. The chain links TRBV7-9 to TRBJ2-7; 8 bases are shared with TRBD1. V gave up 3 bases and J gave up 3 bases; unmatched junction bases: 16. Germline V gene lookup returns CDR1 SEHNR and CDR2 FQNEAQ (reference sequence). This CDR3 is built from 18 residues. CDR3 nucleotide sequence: TGTGCCAGCAGCTTCACGGTCCCTGACAGGGGTCGAAACTACGAGCAGTACTTC. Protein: CASSFTVPDRGRNYEQYF.

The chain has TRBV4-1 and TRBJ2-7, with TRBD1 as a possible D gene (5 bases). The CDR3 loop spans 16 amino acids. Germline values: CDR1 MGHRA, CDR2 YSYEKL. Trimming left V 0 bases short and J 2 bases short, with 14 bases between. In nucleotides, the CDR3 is TGCGCCAGCAGCCAAGAGACAGCGCTTAAGACCTACGAGCAGTACTTC. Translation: CASSQETALKTYEQYF.

For the CDR3, the DNA is TGTGCCAGTAGACAGACAGGGATTAATTCACCCCTCCACTTT. As protein: CASRQTGINSPLHF. This chain connects TRBV19 to TRBJ1-6; 7 bases match TRBD1. Germline assignment: CDR1 LNHDA and CDR2 SQIVND (reference sequence). The V and J ends lost 6 bases and 6 bases, in that order; junction bases with no gene match: 5. The CDR3 runs 14 residues. The full variable domain, completed using reference TRBV19 and TRBJ1-6, is DGGITQSPKYLFRKEGQNVTLSCEQNLNHDAMYWYRQDPGQGLRLIYYSQIVNDFQKGDIAEGYSVSREKKESFPLTVTSAQKNPTAFYLCASRQTGINSPLHFGNGTRLTVT.

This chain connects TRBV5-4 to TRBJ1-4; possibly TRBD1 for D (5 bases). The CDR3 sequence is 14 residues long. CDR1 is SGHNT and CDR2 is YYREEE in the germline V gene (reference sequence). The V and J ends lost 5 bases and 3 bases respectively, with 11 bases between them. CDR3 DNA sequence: TGTGCCAGCAGTTGGGACGGAGCTAATGAAAAACTGTTTTTT. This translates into CASSWDGANEKLFF.

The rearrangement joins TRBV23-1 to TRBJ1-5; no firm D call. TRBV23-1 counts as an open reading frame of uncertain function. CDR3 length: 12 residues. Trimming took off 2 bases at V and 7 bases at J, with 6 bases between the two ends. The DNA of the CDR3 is TGCGCCAGCAGTCAAGTCAGCCAGCCCCAGCATTTT. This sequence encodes CASSQVSQPQHF.

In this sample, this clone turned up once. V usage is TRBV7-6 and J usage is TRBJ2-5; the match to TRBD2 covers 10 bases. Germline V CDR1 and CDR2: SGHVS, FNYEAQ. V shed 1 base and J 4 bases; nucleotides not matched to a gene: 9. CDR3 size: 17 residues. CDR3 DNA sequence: TGTGCCAGCAGCTTAGACGCATCTAGCGGGGGCCTAGAGACCCAGTACTTC. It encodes CASSLDASSGGLETQYF. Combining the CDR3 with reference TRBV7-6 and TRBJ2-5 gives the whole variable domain GAGVSQSPRYKVTKRGQDVALRCDPISGHVSLYWYRQALGQGPEFLTYFNYEAQQDKSGLPNDRFSAERPEGSISTLTIQRTEQRDSAMYRCASSLDASSGGLETQYFGPGTRLLVL.

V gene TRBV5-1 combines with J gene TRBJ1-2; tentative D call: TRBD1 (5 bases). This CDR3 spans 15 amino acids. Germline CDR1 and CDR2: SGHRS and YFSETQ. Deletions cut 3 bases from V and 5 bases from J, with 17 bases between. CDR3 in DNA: TGCGCCAGCAGCTCACATGCGACAGAACTGTATGGCTACACCTTC. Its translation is CASSSHATELYGYTF.

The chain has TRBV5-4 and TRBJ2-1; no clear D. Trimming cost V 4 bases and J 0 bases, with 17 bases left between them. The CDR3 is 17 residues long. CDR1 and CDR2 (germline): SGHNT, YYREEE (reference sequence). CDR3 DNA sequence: TGTGCCAGCAGCCCTACCTGGGAATCCAGCTCCTACAATGAGCAGTTCTTC. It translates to CASSPTWESSSYNEQFF.

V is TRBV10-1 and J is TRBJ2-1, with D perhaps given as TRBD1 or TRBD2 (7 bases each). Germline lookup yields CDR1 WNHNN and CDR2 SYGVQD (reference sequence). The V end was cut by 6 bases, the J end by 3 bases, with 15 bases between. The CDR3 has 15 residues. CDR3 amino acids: CASSPSGTVYNEQFF. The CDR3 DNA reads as TGCGCCAGCAGCCCGAGCGGGACAGTCTACAATGAGCAGTTCTTC.

DNA for the CDR3: TGTGCCAGCAGCTTAGGGGACGGCTACAATCAGCCCCAGCATTTT. This translates into CASSLGDGYNQPQHF. The J gene is TRBJ1-5, the V gene TRBV7-9; the D gene is possibly TRBD1 (5 bases). CDR3 length: 15 residues. Germline V gives CDR1 SEHNR, CDR2 FQNEAQ (reference sequence). Trimming removed 1 base from V and 3 bases from J, with 10 bases in between.

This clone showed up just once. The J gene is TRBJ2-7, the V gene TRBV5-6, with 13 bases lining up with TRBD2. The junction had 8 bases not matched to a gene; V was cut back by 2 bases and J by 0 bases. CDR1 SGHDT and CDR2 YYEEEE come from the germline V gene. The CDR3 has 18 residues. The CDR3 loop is CASSFLTSGGFYSYEQYF. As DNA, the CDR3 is TGTGCCAGCAGCTTTCTGACTAGCGGGGGGTTCTACTCCTACGAGCAGTACTTC.

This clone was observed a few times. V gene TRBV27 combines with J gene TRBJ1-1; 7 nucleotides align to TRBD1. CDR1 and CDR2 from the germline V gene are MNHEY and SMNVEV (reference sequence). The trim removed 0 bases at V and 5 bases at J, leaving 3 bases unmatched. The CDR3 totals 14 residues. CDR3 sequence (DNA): TGTGCCAGCAGTTTATCCAGGGGGAGAACTGAAGCTTTCTTT. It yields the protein CASSLSRGRTEAFF.